This T cell receptor beta chain emerged from a study of chronic HIV infection and antiretroviral therapy. The CDR3 totals 16 residues. V was pared by 4 bases and J by 4 bases, with 13 bases of the junction left unmatched. Germline CDR1 and CDR2: SGHDT and YYEEEE. TCRdb reprocessed the 5' RACE reads with MiXCR, giving one entry per CDR3 protein. Of approximately 47,000 distinct CDR3 sequences listed, 19% were seen once; the top ten hold 2.8%. This clonotype was seen more than once but under ten times. The sequencing sample was made of peripheral blood. The chain uses TRBV5-6 and TRBJ2-7; 8 bases map to TRBD1. This sequence was found in an adult who had HIV and had not received antiretroviral therapy, or was an uninfected healthy control (not recorded which). CDR3 amino acids: CASSGGSGGSLYEQYF. The CDR3 bases are TGTGCCAGCAGCGGGGGATCAGGGGGCAGTTTGTACGAGCAGTACTTC.